The rows below give T cell receptor beta chains drawn from one sample of a study of blood T cell repertoires in COVID-19. Profiling relied on immunoSEQ multiplex PCR, and the TCRdb table lists in-frame clones only, not all of them. The table lists some 110,000 clones, around 85% of them singletons, with approximately 8% in the top ten. Sequenced material: peripheral blood. These receptor sequences come from a man between 65 and 85 years old who had recovered from COVID-19. The CDR3 runs from the conserved cysteine through the conserved F or W. D genes are given only for firm matches. Size is omitted from some rows. Given values are once, few, many or a class for expanded clones.

TGTGCCAGCAGCATCGGGACTAGCGTCTACAATGAGCAGTTCTTC | CASSIGTSVYNEQFF | TRBV5-5 | TRBD2 | TRBJ2-1 | .
TGTGCCAGTAGTATGACGACCCTAGCGGGCTCCTACAATGAGCAGTTCTTC | CASSMTTLAGSYNEQFF | TRBV19 | TRBD2 | TRBJ2-1 | .
TGTGCCAGCAGCTTGGAGCGGTCCTACGAGCAGTACTTC | CASSLERSYEQYF | TRBV5-6 | . | TRBJ2-7 | .
TGCAGCGTTGACCGGCTAGCGTACAATGAGCAGTTCTTC | CSVDRLAYNEQFF | TRBV29-1 | . | TRBJ2-1 | .
TGTGCCAGTAGTAGTCAAGCATCCTACGAGCAGTACTTC | CASSSQASYEQYF | TRBV19 | . | TRBJ2-7 | .
TGTGCCAGCAGCTTGGTAGCGGGAGGAGGACACAATGAGCAGTTCTTC | CASSLVAGGGHNEQFF | TRBV5-6 | TRBD2 | TRBJ2-1 | .
TGTGCCAGTGCCAGGGGGAGCAATGAAAAACTGTTTTTT | CASARGSNEKLFF | TRBV9 | TRBD1 | TRBJ1-4 | once
TGTGCCAGCAGCCGGTTAGCGGGAGGTTCCTACGAGCAGTACTTC | CASSRLAGGSYEQYF | TRBV7-2 | TRBD2 | TRBJ2-7 | .
TGTGCCAGCAGTGGGACAGGGGGGAATCAGCCCCAGCATTTT | CASSGTGGNQPQHF | TRBV2 | TRBD1 | TRBJ1-5 | once
TGCAGCGTTGAGGTACTTGGGGCCAACGTCCTGACTTTC | CSVEVLGANVLTF | TRBV29-1 | . | TRBJ2-6 | .
TGCGCCAGCAGCCAAATGGGCAGCTACGAGCAGTACTTC | CASSQMGSYEQYF | TRBV4-1 | . | TRBJ2-7 | .
TGTGCCAGCGAAAGTGGCGGAGAGACCCAGTACTTC | CASESGGETQYF | TRBV6-5 | . | TRBJ2-5 | .
TGTGCCAGTAGTATTTGGTCAGGTTTGCGGGAGAACCGGGATGAGCAGTTCTTC | CASSIWSGLRENRDEQFF | TRBV19 | TRBD2 | TRBJ2-1 | few
TGTGCCAGCATAACGACTAGCGGTTACAATGAGCAGTTCTTC | CASITTSGYNEQFF | TRBV28 | TRBD2 | TRBJ2-1 | .
TGTGCCAGCAGCGGGACTGCCCAACCCTATGGCTACACCTTC | CASSGTAQPYGYTF | TRBV28 | . | TRBJ1-2 | .
TGTGCCACCAGCAGCGGGAGGGCCCGCGGCGAGCAGTACTTC | CATSSGRARGEQYF | TRBV15 | TRBD2 | TRBJ2-7 | .
TGTGCCAGCAGCGTAGTAGTTGGATGGGAGAGGAACACTGAAGCTTTCTTT | CASSVVVGWERNTEAFF | TRBV9 | . | TRBJ1-1 | .
TGTGCCAGCAGTTATGGGACAGCCAACAATGAGCAGTTCTTC | CASSYGTANNEQFF | TRBV6-5 | TRBD1 | TRBJ2-1 | .
TGTGCCAGCAGCTTATTGTTTTCAGGGGCTAATGAAAAACTGTTTTTT | CASSLLFSGANEKLFF | TRBV11-2 | . | TRBJ1-4 | once
TGTGCCAGCAGTCGACAGGGACGGGGTGAAAAACTGTTTTTT | CASSRQGRGEKLFF | TRBV6-5 | TRBD1 | TRBJ1-4 | .
TGTGCCAGCAGTCCCCCGGGGAACAGTGAGCAGTTCTTC | CASSPPGNSEQFF | TRBV6-5 | . | TRBJ2-1 | .
TGTGCCAGCAGCTCCACTGGCGGGAGTGGCTACACCTTC | CASSSTGGSGYTF | TRBV11-2 | . | TRBJ1-2 | .
TGTGCCAGCAGTAGGGACAGGGCCTATGGCTACACCTTC | CASSRDRAYGYTF | TRBV6-5 | TRBD1 | TRBJ1-2 | .
TGTGCCAGCAGCCGTTATCTAGCGAACACCGGGGAGCTGTTTTTT | CASSRYLANTGELFF | TRBV7-6 | . | TRBJ2-2 | .
TGTGCCAGCAGCGTAACCCCCCTTCAACAGGGGACCTATGGCTACACCTTC | CASSVTPLQQGTYGYTF | TRBV9 | TRBD1 | TRBJ1-2 | once
TGCAGCGTGTCTAGCGGGAGAACAGATACGCAGTATTTT | CSVSSGRTDTQYF | TRBV29-1 | TRBD2 | TRBJ2-3 | .
TGTGCCAGCAGTTTTGGGCAGTTGAACACTGAAGCTTTCTTT | CASSFGQLNTEAFF | TRBV6-6 | . | TRBJ1-1 | .
TGTGCCAGTAGTAGAGGGACAGGGGCGAATGAAGCTTTCTTT | CASSRGTGANEAFF | TRBV19 | TRBD1 | TRBJ1-1 | .
TGTGCCAGCAGTTTACAACAGGGGGGGTACTACGAGCAGTACTTC | CASSLQQGGYYEQYF | TRBV27 | . | TRBJ2-7 | .
TGTGCCACCAGCAGAGATGAGGGGACTCGAGGGACCCAGTACTTC | CATSRDEGTRGTQYF | TRBV15 | . | TRBJ2-5 | .
TGTGCCAGTAGTGCCGGGGGGGCTTCCTACGAGCAGTACTTC | CASSAGGASYEQYF | TRBV19 | TRBD2 | TRBJ2-7 | .
TGTGCCAGCAGCCGAGCGGACCCACAATGGGAGCAGTACTTC | CASSRADPQWEQYF | TRBV13 | . | TRBJ2-7 | .
TGCGCCAGCAGCCTAGGACAGGGCCTGGTTAACTATGGCTACACCTTC | CASSLGQGLVNYGYTF | TRBV5-1 | TRBD1 | TRBJ1-2 | .
TGTGCCAGTAGTATACCCCCCTCTGACAGGGTGTGGAATACGCAGTATTTT | CASSIPPSDRVWNTQYF | TRBV19 | TRBD1 | TRBJ2-3 | .
TGTGCCAGCAGCCCTCCAGGGCGGGATTACAATGAGCAGTTCTTC | CASSPPGRDYNEQFF | TRBV4-2 | . | TRBJ2-1 | .
TGCGCCAGCAGTTCTCGACAGGGGGCCCAAGAGACCCAGTACTTC | CASSSRQGAQETQYF | TRBV5-1 | TRBD1 | TRBJ2-5 | .
TGTGCCAGCAGTCGGGACAGAGGAGAGACCCAGTACTTC | CASSRDRGETQYF | TRBV6-5 | TRBD1 | TRBJ2-5 | .
TGTGCCATATGGGGTAGGGGGCGGCTGGGATATAGCAATCAGCCCCAGCATTTT | CAIWGRGRLGYSNQPQHF | TRBV14 | TRBD1 | TRBJ1-5 | once
TGTGCCAGCAGCTTAGCGTCCCTAGCTATCGGGCAGTACTTC | CASSLASLAIGQYF | TRBV11-2 | . | TRBJ2-7 | .
TGCGCCAGCAGCCAAGATCGAGAGACAACGACTAGGGGGGCCAACGTCCTGACTTTC | CASSQDRETTTRGANVLTF | TRBV4-1 | . | TRBJ2-6 | .
TGTGCCAGCAGCCCAGGGGTAGCCTCCTACAATGAGCAGTTCTTC | CASSPGVASYNEQFF | TRBV11-1 | . | TRBJ2-1 | once
TGCGCCAGCAGCCTACGGGACAGGGGGGACGAGCAGTACTTC | CASSLRDRGDEQYF | TRBV5-1 | TRBD1 | TRBJ2-7 | .
TGTGCCAGCACCGGGACAGGGGTCCCCTACAATGAGCAGTTCTTC | CASTGTGVPYNEQFF | TRBV2 | TRBD1 | TRBJ2-1 | .
TGTGCCAGCACCACCAGAACACTGAGGGCTTTCTTT | CASTTRTLRAFF | TRBV12-3/TRBV12-4 | . | TRBJ1-1 | .
TGTGCCAGCAGCGCCGACAGGAGTATAGCGGAGACCCAGTACTTC | CASSADRSIAETQYF | TRBV5-4 | . | TRBJ2-5 | .
TGCGCCAGCAGCTGGGGCCGAAACACTGAAGCTTTCTTT | CASSWGRNTEAFF | TRBV5-1 | . | TRBJ1-1 | .
TGTGCCAGCAGCTTTGGCAGGGGGGATGAAAAACTGTTTTTT | CASSFGRGDEKLFF | TRBV7-8 | TRBD1 | TRBJ1-4 | few
TGCGCCAGCAGCTTGGCCGGTCTTGCTAGCGGGGGGGATGAGCAGTTCTTC | CASSLAGLASGGDEQFF | TRBV5-1 | TRBD2 | TRBJ2-1 | .
TGTGCCTGGAGTGTTTGGGGTCGGGGTGAAAAACTGTTTTTT | CAWSVWGRGEKLFF | TRBV30 | . | TRBJ1-4 | .
TGTGCCAGCGAAGACACGGCTAACACTGAAGCTTTCTTT | CASEDTANTEAFF | TRBV2 | . | TRBJ1-1 | .
TGTGCCACCAGCAGGGCTTACTCTTCGGGACACCAGAAAGAGACCCAGTACTTC | CATSRAYSSGHQKETQYF | TRBV15 | . | TRBJ2-5 | once
TGCGCCAGCAGCTTGGGGGCGCAGAGTCAAGGGACCCAGTACTTC | CASSLGAQSQGTQYF | TRBV5-1 | . | TRBJ2-5 | once
TGTGCCAGCAGCTTGGGTGGGCGTGGCGGGAGTACGAAAGAGACCCAGTACTTC | CASSLGGRGGSTKETQYF | TRBV5-4 | TRBD2 | TRBJ2-5 | .
TGTGCCAGCAGCCGGGCGGGGGTATATGGGTCACCCCTCCACTTT | CASSRAGVYGSPLHF | TRBV5-6 | . | TRBJ1-6 | few